This note documents a single TCR beta chain sequence. Its specificity is unknown. Isolated RNA was reverse transcribed in full, so expressed TCRB transcripts were sequenced. Data came from immunoSEQ multiplex PCR; TCRdb stores just in-frame clones and leaves some out. The data contain around 360,000 clones, around 13% of them singletons. The data derive from a study of beta chain features in type 1 diabetes. On the study more broadly: Healthy donors, compared against patients, showed similar age, gender and cell yields. General study findings and limits: All four CD4+ subsets of Type 1 diabetes patients contained TCRB CDR3s that were moderately but significantly shorter. It was among patients, rather than healthy donors, that naive, central memory and Treg TCRB repertoires appeared more similar. An over-representation of cells with high TCR expression could result from cDNA sequencing.

The CDR3 extends over 15 amino acids. The germline V gene has CDR1 SGDLS and CDR2 YYNGEE. The V end lost 0 bases, the J end lost 1 base, and 11 bases lay between the germline ends. This chain joins TRBV9 and TRBJ2-7; D perhaps matches TRBD2 (6 bases). This receptor was obtained from a woman between 18 and 29 years old with type 1 diabetes. The source material was naive CD4+ T cells from blood. The CDR3 here is CASSVGVGSSYEQYF. CDR3 DNA sequence: TGTGCCAGCAGCGTAGGCGTCGGGAGTTCCTACGAGCAGTACTTC. Using reference TRBV9 and TRBJ2-7 for the parts outside the CDR3, the full variable domain is DSGVTQTPKHLITATGQRVTLRCSPRSGDLSVYWYQQSLDQGLQFLIQYYNGEERAKGNILERFSAQQFPDLHSELNLSSLELGDSALYFCASSVGVGSSYEQYFGPGTRLTVT.